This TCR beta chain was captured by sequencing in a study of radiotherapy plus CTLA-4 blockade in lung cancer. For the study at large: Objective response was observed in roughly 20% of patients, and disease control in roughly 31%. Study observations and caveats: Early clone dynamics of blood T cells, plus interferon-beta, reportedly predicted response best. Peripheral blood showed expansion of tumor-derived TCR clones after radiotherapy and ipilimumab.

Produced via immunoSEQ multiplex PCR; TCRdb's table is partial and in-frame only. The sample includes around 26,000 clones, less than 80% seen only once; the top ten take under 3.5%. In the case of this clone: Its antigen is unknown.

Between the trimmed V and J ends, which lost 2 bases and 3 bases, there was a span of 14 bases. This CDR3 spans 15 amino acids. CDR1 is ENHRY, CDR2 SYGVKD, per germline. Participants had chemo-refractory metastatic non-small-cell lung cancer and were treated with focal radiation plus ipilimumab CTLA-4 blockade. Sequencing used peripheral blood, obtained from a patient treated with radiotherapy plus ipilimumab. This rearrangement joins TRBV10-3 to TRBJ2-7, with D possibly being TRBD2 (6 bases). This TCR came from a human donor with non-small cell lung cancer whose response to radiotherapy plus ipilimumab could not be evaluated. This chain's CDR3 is CAISEGSGRIYEQYF. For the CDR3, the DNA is TGTGCCATCAGTGAGGGGTCAGGGAGGATCTACGAGCAGTACTTC.